These 8 T cell receptor beta chains came from one sample sequenced in a study of blood T cells in healthy people across ages. A second 7 to 11 cycle PCR used barcoded and J-beta primers. MiXCR, applied by TCRdb to the 5' RACE reads, yields one record per CDR3 protein. The table records about 970,000 distinct CDR3 sequences, roughly 47% of them present only once. Source material: blood. The receptors come from a woman between 55 and 75 years old in good health.

The CDR3: CASSKQGAVNEKLFF. CDR3 nucleotide sequence: TGTGCCAGCAGCAAACAGGGGGCGGTTAATGAAAAACTGTTTTTT. V is TRBV21-1 and J is TRBJ1-4; the D call of TRBD1 is as the table states it, not checked on the DNA. TRBV21-1 is tagged as a pseudogene. The CDR3 has 15 residues.

The sample holds one count of this clonotype. This rearrangement joins TRBV6-5 to TRBJ2-3; D possibly corresponds to TRBD1 (5 bases). Germline V gene data show CDR1 as MNHEY and CDR2 as SVGAGI. V was cut by 6 bases and J by 4 bases, with 11 bases left in between. The CDR3 has 13 residues. CDR3 protein: CASRRQYADTQYF. The CDR3 region has the DNA TGTGCCAGCAGGCGACAGTACGCAGATACGCAGTATTTT.

The rearrangement uses TRBV25-1 and TRBJ2-5, with 9 positions matching TRBD2. Trimming took 1 base from V and 2 from J; bases not matched to a gene: 14. CDR1 MGHDK and CDR2 SYGVNS come from the germline V gene. The CDR3 has 19 residues. CDR3 protein: CASSESGLAGLGGQETQYF. The CDR3 bases are TGTGCCAGCAGTGAATCTGGCCTAGCGGGGCTTGGGGGTCAAGAGACCCAGTACTTC.

This clonotype appeared a few times. The chain carries TRBV6-2 or TRBV6-3 and TRBJ2-6, with TRBD1 as a possible D gene (6 bases). CDR1 MNHEY and CDR2 SVGEGT come from the germline V gene. The V and J ends lost 1 base and 0 bases respectively, with 10 bases between them. CDR3 length equals 17 residues. The CDR3 DNA reads as TGTGCCAGCAGTTACTTGGGACACAGCTCTGGGGCCAACGTCCTGACTTTC. It yields the protein CASSYLGHSSGANVLTF.

This chain joins TRBV10-3 and TRBJ2-5; unclear D gene. The CDR3 runs 15 residues. Germline V gene data show CDR1 as ENHRY and CDR2 as SYGVKD. Trimming pared 0 bases from V and 3 bases from J, leaving 11 bases between. The CDR3: CAISESPGLEETQYF. DNA for the CDR3: TGTGCCATCAGTGAGTCGCCGGGTTTAGAAGAGACCCAGTACTTC.

This clonotype was observed a few times. The chain carries TRBV6-5 and TRBJ1-2, with TRBD1 as a possible D gene (5 bases). The length of the CDR3 is 13 residues. From germline, CDR1 is MNHEY and CDR2 SVGAGI. Trimming stripped 5 bases from V and 4 bases from J, with 11 bases between. The DNA of the CDR3 is TGTGCCAGCAGTCCGGGACTCGTCTATGGCTACACCTTC. It yields the protein CASSPGLVYGYTF.

The chain uses TRBV7-9 and TRBJ2-7, with D possibly called TRBD1 or TRBD2 (5 bases each). The CDR3 sequence is 14 residues long. V lost 5 bases and J 4 bases, leaving 15 bases between the germline ends. Germline V gene lookup returns CDR1 SEHNR and CDR2 FQNEAQ (reference sequence). CDR3 region: CASSHGGYRYEQYF. The CDR3 coding sequence is TGTGCCAGCAGCCATGGGGGTTACCGGTACGAGCAGTACTTC.

The table lists this clonotype with a few counts. This chain connects TRBV9 to TRBJ2-3; D possibly uses TRBD1 or TRBD2 (5 bases each). CDR3 size: 15 residues. Trimming shortened V by 4 bases and J by 9 bases, and 21 bases separated the two germline ends. The germline V gene encodes CDR1 SGDLS and CDR2 YYNGEE. Here the CDR3 reads CASSRDPGGSGTQYF. In DNA, the CDR3 is TGTGCCAGCAGCAGGGACCCCGGAGGTAGTGGGACGCAGTATTTT.